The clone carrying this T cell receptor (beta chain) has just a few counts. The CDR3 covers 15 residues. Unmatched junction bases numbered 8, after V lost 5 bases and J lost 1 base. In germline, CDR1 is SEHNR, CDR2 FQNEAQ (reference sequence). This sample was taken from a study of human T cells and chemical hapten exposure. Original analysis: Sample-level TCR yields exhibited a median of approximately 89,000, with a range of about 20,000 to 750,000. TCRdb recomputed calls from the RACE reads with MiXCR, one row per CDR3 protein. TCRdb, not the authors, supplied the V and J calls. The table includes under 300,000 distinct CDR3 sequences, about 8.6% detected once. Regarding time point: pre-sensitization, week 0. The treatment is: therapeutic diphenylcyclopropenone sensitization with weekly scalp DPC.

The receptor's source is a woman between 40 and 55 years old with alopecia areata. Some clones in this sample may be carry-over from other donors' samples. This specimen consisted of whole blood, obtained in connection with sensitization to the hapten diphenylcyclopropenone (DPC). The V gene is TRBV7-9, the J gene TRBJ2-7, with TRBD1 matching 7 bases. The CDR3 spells CASSGQQGYSYEQYF. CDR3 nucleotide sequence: TGTGCCAGCAGCGGCCAACAGGGGTATTCCTACGAGCAGTACTTC.